This T cell receptor beta chain appears in the sequencing data of a study of T cells in Graves' hyperthyroidism and ophthalmopathy. Amplified regions were TCR beta CDR3 sequences from RNA transcripts. First-round RT-PCR with HTBI primers amplified the TCR CDR3 region. TCRdb analysed the multiplex PCR reads with MiXCR anew, one entry per CDR3 protein. The sample carries about 590,000 distinct CDR3 sequences, more than 13% recorded once. The CDR3 length is 12 residues. CDR1 is SQVTM, CDR2 ANQGSEA, per germline. The V gene lost 6 bases and the J gene lost 4 bases, with 10 bases spanning the gap. The source is a woman younger than 30 with Graves' ophthalmopathy. The V and J genes are TRBV29-1 and TRBJ2-4; D is uncertain. The sequenced material came from blood. CDR3 in DNA: TGCAGCGTCCGCCTCAGGAAAAACATTCAGTACTTC. Its protein product is CSVRLRKNIQYF. The full variable domain, in which reference TRBV29-1 and TRBJ2-4 provide the parts outside the CDR3, is SAVISQKPSRDICQRGTSLTIQCQVDSQVTMMFWYRQQPGQSLTLIATANQGSEATYESGFVIDKFPISRPNLTFSTLTVSNMSPEDSSIYLCSVRLRKNIQYFGAGTRLSVL.